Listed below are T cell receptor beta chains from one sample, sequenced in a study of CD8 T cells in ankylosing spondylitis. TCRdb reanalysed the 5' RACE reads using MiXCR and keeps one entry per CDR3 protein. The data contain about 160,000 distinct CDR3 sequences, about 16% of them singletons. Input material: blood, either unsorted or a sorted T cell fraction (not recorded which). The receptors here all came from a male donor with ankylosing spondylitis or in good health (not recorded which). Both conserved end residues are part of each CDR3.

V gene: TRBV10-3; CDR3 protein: CAISESRVSNTEAFF
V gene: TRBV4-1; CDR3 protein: CASSGGTASNQPQHF
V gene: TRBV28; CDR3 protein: CATKRGGTDTQYF
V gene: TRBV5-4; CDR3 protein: CASSYRGAPTYGYTF
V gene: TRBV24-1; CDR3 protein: CATSARGLADNTDTQYF
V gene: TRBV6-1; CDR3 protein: CASRSGTGGNEQFF
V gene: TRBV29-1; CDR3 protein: CSVVLWNEQFF
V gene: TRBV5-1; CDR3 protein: CASSLGSHRGRHTEAFF
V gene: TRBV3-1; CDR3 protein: CASRRQAGAEDTQYF
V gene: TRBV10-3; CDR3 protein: CAITSANTGELFF
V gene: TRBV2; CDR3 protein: CASNRDGGTEAFF
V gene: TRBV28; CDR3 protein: CASMRADTGELFF
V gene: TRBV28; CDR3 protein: CASSLFSKREETQYF
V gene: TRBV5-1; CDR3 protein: CASSLVTGFKSGYTF
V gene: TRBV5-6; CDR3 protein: CASSPRDSQYEQYF
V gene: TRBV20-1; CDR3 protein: CSANTYSNQPQHF
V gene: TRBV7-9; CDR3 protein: CASSSSDSYSNQPQHF
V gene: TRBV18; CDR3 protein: CASSAGQGALEAFF
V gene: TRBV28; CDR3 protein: CASSRDRTNTEAFF
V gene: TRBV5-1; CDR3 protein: CASSLMTSGGYNEQFF
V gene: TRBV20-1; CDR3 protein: CSARDSREGYTGELFF
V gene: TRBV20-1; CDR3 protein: CSARPDMYEQYF
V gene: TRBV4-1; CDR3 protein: CASSQDRLAGGYNEQFF
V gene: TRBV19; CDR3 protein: CASSIDRGLDSPLHF
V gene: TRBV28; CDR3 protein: CASSLPVSYEQYF
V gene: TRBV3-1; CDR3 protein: CASSQDGGSSYNEQFF
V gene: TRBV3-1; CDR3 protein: CASSQEGTLLVTDTQYF
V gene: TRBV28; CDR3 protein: CASRKTSAHNEQFF
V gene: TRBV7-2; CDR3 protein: CASSLMTDTQYF
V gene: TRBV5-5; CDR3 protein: CASSFQADQPQHF
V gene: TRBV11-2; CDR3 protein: CAGSSRTGMNTEAFF
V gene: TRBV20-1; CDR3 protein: CSARGPEETQYF
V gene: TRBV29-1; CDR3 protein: CSVGGTGELFF
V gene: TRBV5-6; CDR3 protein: CASSFTGTRNTGELFF
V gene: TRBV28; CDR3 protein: CASSSVAGLTSGSEEQYF
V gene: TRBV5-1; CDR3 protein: CASREGASQPQHF
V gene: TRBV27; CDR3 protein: CASSRLDEQFF
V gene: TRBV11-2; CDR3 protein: CASSFFRQTPGELFF
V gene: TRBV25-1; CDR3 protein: CASSPSDRGGEKLFF
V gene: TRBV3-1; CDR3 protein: CASSLQSRLANEQFF
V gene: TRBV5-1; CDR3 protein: CASSLGLAGTPGELFF
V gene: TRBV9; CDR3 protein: CASSVGPGPPYNEQFF
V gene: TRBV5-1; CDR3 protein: CASALRGPTGELFF
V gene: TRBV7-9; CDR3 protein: CASRRTRWASGELFF